Below, 27 T cell receptor beta chains from the same sample are listed, as sequenced in a study of shared clonotypes between healthy human individuals. TCRdb's table, derived via immunoSEQ multiplex PCR, lists solely in-frame clones and lacks some. The table shows about 1.1 million clones, with around 78% occurring only once. Sequencing used memory CD4+ T cells from PBMCs. Subset noted: CD45RA-negative fraction. The receptor source for this set is a man aged 18-30 years in good health. Some clones in this sample may be carry-over from other donors' samples.

In its sample, this clone was seen once. The same CDR3 is also encoded by other DNA sequences in this sample. The V and J genes are TRBV7-2 and TRBJ2-3, with 8 positions matching TRBD1. V lost 1 base and J lost 6; bases outside the gene matches: 3. The germline V gene encodes CDR1 SGHTA and CDR2 FQGNSA. The CDR3 loop spans 14 amino acids. The CDR3 DNA reads TGTGCCAGCAGCTTAGGGACAGGGTCTGATACGCAGTATTTT. Encoded protein: CASSLGTGSDTQYF.

The chain has TRBV28 and TRBJ2-7; 9 nucleotides match TRBD1. Germline V gives CDR1 MDHEN, CDR2 SYDVKM. CDR3 size: 14 residues. J lost 5 bases, V lost 7 bases, and 9 bases had no gene match. CDR3 DNA sequence: TGTGCCAGCACCCACCGGGACAGGGAGGACGAGCAGTACTTC. This translates into CASTHRDREDEQYF.

The chain is built from TRBV30 and TRBJ2-7; D might be TRBD1 or TRBD2, each matching 6 bases. The germline gives CDR1 GTSNPN, CDR2 SVGIG (reference sequence). CDR3 length equals 13 residues. V was trimmed by 7 bases and J by 3 bases, leaving 16 bases between them. CDR3 DNA sequence: TGTGCCTCGGAAGGCGGGACACACTACGAGCAGTACTTC. Its protein is CASEGGTHYEQYF.

CDR3 in DNA: TGTGCCAGCAGCCCAAGGAGCACCGGGGAGCTGTTTTTT. Protein product: CASSPRSTGELFF. The V gene is TRBV28, the J gene TRBJ2-2; D is uncertain. The CDR3 is 13 amino acids. The germline gives CDR1 MDHEN, CDR2 SYDVKM. Trimming took off 6 bases at V and 4 bases at J, with 9 bases between the two ends.

This chain uses TRBV5-1 with TRBJ2-7, with 7 bases lining up with TRBD1. V lost 3 bases to trimming and J lost 1 base; unmatched junction nucleotides: 4. Germline V gene sequence: CDR1 SGHRS, CDR2 YFSETQ. CDR3 length equals 14 residues. For the CDR3, the DNA is TGCGCCAGCAGCTGGGGGACAGTTTCCTACGAGCAGTACTTC. Translation: CASSWGTVSYEQYF.

The rearrangement joins TRBV19 to TRBJ1-2; no definite D call. CDR3 length: 13 residues. Trimming shortened V by 2 bases and J by 8 bases, and 12 bases separated the two germline ends. CDR1 is LNHDA, CDR2 SQIVND, per germline (reference sequence). The chain's CDR3 is CASSIRRAQGYTF. DNA of the CDR3: TGTGCCAGTAGTATAAGGAGGGCTCAAGGCTACACCTTC.

The J gene is TRBJ1-2, the V gene TRBV6-1, with a tentative D call TRBD1 (5 bases). V lost 7 bases to trimming and J lost 8 bases, with 14 bases between them. The CDR3 is 12 amino acids. CDR1 and CDR2 (germline): MNHNS, SASEGT. The CDR3 DNA reads as TGTGCCAGCATCGGGCAGGGTAACGGCTACACCTTC. Translated, it gives CASIGQGNGYTF.

This chain uses TRBV4-1 with TRBJ1-1; 8 nucleotides match TRBD1. The CDR3 extends over 15 amino acids. V shed 3 bases and J 1 base; nucleotides not matched to a gene: 4. CDR1 MGHRA and CDR2 YSYEKL come from the germline V gene. The CDR3 DNA follows: TGCGCCAGCAGCCACATAGGACAGGGGAACACTGAAGCTTTCTTT. This encodes CASSHIGQGNTEAFF.

The table lists this clone with a count of one. The chain employs TRBV28 and TRBJ2-3; the D gene is possibly TRBD1 (7 bases). This CDR3 comprises 18 residues. Trimming pared 4 bases from V and 2 bases from J, leaving 22 bases between. Germline V gene lookup returns CDR1 MDHEN and CDR2 SYDVKM. The CDR3 protein is CASSSTRDSLTLTDTQYF. The CDR3 DNA reads as TGTGCCAGCAGTTCTACGCGGGACAGCCTAACCCTCACAGATACGCAGTATTTT.

The chain combines TRBV19 with TRBJ2-7, with 12 bases identical to TRBD2. The germline gives CDR1 LNHDA, CDR2 SQIVND (reference sequence). The CDR3 loop spans 16 amino acids. V lost 5 bases, J lost 0 bases, and 5 bases stayed unmatched. The DNA of the CDR3 is TGTGCCAGTAGTCGACTAGCGGGGGCTAGCTCCTACGAGCAGTACTTC. Protein sequence: CASSRLAGASSYEQYF. Full variable domain (remainder filled in from reference TRBV19 and TRBJ2-7): DGGITQSPKYLFRKEGQNVTLSCEQNLNHDAMYWYRQDPGQGLRLIYYSQIVNDFQKGDIAEGYSVSREKKESFPLTVTSAQKNPTAFYLCASSRLAGASSYEQYFGPGTRLTVT.

The chain is built from TRBV6-1 and TRBJ2-5; TRBD2 matches at 7 bases. V shed 3 bases, J shed 0 bases, and the junction held 13 bases outside the gene matches. The germline CDR1 and CDR2 sequences are MNHNS and SASEGT. The CDR3 runs 18 residues. The CDR3 here is CASSDSLIWREYQETQYF. The CDR3 bases are TGTGCCAGCAGTGATTCCCTCATCTGGCGGGAGTACCAAGAGACCCAGTACTTC.

With respect to this clone: Additional DNA sequences in this sample encode the identical CDR3. The rearrangement joins TRBV7-7 to TRBJ2-1; TRBD2 might be the D (7 bases). CDR3 length: 13 residues. V lost 5 bases, J lost 6 bases, and 11 bases lay in between. Germline V gene lookup returns CDR1 SSHAT and CDR2 FNYEAQ (reference sequence). In DNA form, the CDR3 reads TGTGCCAGCAGCCTAGGGGGGGGCAATGAGCAGTTCTTC. Translating it yields CASSLGGGNEQFF.

The chain is built from TRBV7-2 and TRBJ2-3; 7 nucleotides line up with TRBD2. CDR3 size: 14 residues. V shed 6 bases and J 0 bases; nucleotides not matched to a gene: 3. Per germline, CDR1 SGHTA and CDR2 FQGNSA. CDR3 sequence: CASRILASTDTQYF. CDR3 nucleotides: TGTGCCAGCAGGATACTAGCGAGCACAGATACGCAGTATTTT.

The chain has TRBV4-3 and TRBJ1-2; maybe TRBD1 (5 bases). The germline V gene encodes CDR1 LGHNA and CDR2 YSLEER. The CDR3 is made up of 15 amino acids. The V end was cut by 1 base, the J end by 0 bases, with 9 bases between. This CDR3 is CASSQVVGANYGYTF. In DNA form, the CDR3 reads TGCGCCAGCAGCCAAGTTGTAGGGGCTAACTATGGCTACACCTTC.

This clone was found many times. The chain joins TRBV9 to TRBJ2-5; no firm D call. Germline V CDR1 and CDR2: SGDLS, YYNGEE. V shed 0 bases and J shed 5 bases, with 17 bases lying between them. The CDR3 extends over 16 amino acids. CDR3 amino acids: CASSVDVGIAFETQYF. CDR3 nucleotides: TGTGCCAGCAGCGTAGACGTGGGGATTGCTTTTGAGACCCAGTACTTC. Complete variable domain (other parts from reference TRBV9 and TRBJ2-5): DSGVTQTPKHLITATGQRVTLRCSPRSGDLSVYWYQQSLDQGLQFLIQYYNGEERAKGNILERFSAQQFPDLHSELNLSSLELGDSALYFCASSVDVGIAFETQYFGPGTRLLVL.

The rearrangement joins TRBV7-2 to TRBJ2-7, with D possibly matching TRBD1 (6 bases). The CDR3 loop spans 15 amino acids. Germline loops: CDR1 SGHTA, CDR2 FQGNSA. V lost 5 bases and J lost 2, with 16 bases in between. This CDR3 is CASSQFGTYPYEQYF. As DNA, the CDR3 is TGTGCCAGCAGCCAATTCGGGACATACCCCTACGAGCAGTACTTC.

The CDR3 DNA reads as TGTGCCATCAGTGGGGAACCGGGACAGGGGGACTATGGCTACACCTTC. Its translation: CAISGEPGQGDYGYTF. The genes are TRBV10-3 and TRBJ1-2; 11 positions agree with TRBD1. CDR3 length equals 16 residues. From germline, CDR1 is ENHRY and CDR2 SYGVKD. The J segment lost 3 bases and the V segment lost 4 bases, leaving 7 bases of the junction unmatched.

This clone was observed a single time. A read error may be the cause here, since a much bigger clone is one base away. The chain links TRBV5-6 to TRBJ2-7, with 7 bases identical to TRBD1. The CDR3 has 12 amino acids. Unmatched junction bases numbered 1, after V lost 4 bases and J lost 3 bases. Germline V gives CDR1 SGHDT, CDR2 YYEEEE. The chain's CDR3 is CASSRDSYEQYF. DNA for the CDR3: TGTGCCAGCAGCCGGGACAGCTACGAGCAGTACTTC. The complete variable domain, with remaining parts taken from reference TRBV5-6 and TRBJ2-7, reads DAGVTQSPTHLIKTRGQQVTLRCSPKSGHDTVSWYQQALGQGPQFIFQYYEEEERQRGNFPDRFSGHQFPNYSSELNVNALLLGDSALYLCASSRDSYEQYFGPGTRLTVT.

This clone has only a few counts. This rearrangement joins TRBV6-6 to TRBJ1-2; TRBD1 matches at 7 bases. This CDR3 is built from 15 residues. Per germline, CDR1 MNHNY and CDR2 SVGAGI (reference sequence). The junction had 13 bases not matched to a gene; V was cut back by 7 bases and J by 5 bases. CDR3: CASITAPDRVYGYTF. CDR3 nucleotide sequence: TGTGCCAGCATAACCGCCCCCGACAGGGTATATGGCTACACCTTC.

With respect to this clone: Other DNA sequences of this sample code for an identical CDR3. The chain links TRBV7-9 to TRBJ2-7; TRBD2 is a possible D gene (6 bases). V was cut by 3 bases and J by 1 base, with 10 bases left in between. This CDR3 spans 14 amino acids. Germline V gene lookup returns CDR1 SEHNR and CDR2 FQNEAQ (reference sequence). Here the CDR3 DNA reads TGTGCCAGCAGCTTGGGGGGTGTTTCCTACGAGCAGTACTTC. Protein sequence: CASSLGGVSYEQYF.

The J gene is TRBJ2-2, the V gene TRBV9; D is ambiguous. CDR1 and CDR2 (germline): SGDLS, YYNGEE. The CDR3 is 13 amino acids. V lost 5 bases to trimming and J lost 5 bases, with 10 bases between them. The CDR3 protein is CASRLRETGELFF. CDR3 coding DNA: TGTGCCAGCAGACTTAGAGAGACCGGGGAGCTGTTTTTT.

A remark on this clone: In the same sample, other DNA sequences code for this CDR3. V gene TRBV7-2 combines with J gene TRBJ2-3, with no clear D. V lost 3 bases to trimming and J lost 4 bases, with 14 bases between them. Germline CDR1 is SGHTA and CDR2 is FQGNSA. The CDR3 runs 15 residues. The CDR3, as DNA: TGTGCCAGCAGCTTCTCCTCGCGCGGCCCAGATACGCAGTATTTT. This translates into CASSFSSRGPDTQYF.

Remarks on this clone: Distinct nucleotide sequences in the sample also encode this CDR3. The chain has TRBV2 and TRBJ1-5, with 8 bases aligning to TRBD1. The CDR3 totals 14 residues. From germline, CDR1 is SNHLY and CDR2 FYNNEI. Trimming at V came to 4 bases and at J to 5 bases, leaving 4 bases not matched to a gene. The CDR3 reads CASSGQGSHQPQHF. The CDR3 coding sequence is TGTGCCAGCAGTGGACAGGGGTCCCATCAGCCCCAGCATTTT.

This clone was seen once. The V call is TRBV28, the J call TRBJ2-3; D uncertain. V lost 3 bases and J lost 11, with 18 bases in between. This CDR3 has 14 residues. Looked up from germline, CDR1 is MDHEN and CDR2 is SYDVKM. The CDR3 loop is CASSFILGQIRQYF. CDR3 bases: TGTGCCAGCAGTTTTATCCTTGGGCAGATCAGGCAGTATTTT.

The sample holds one count of this clone. V usage is TRBV6-5 and J usage is TRBJ2-3; no definite D call. The CDR3 loop spans 14 amino acids. The V and J ends lost 3 bases and 1 base respectively, with 8 bases between them. CDR1 is MNHEY, CDR2 SVGAGI, per germline. The CDR3, as DNA: TGTGCCAGCAGTTATACCTTGGGCACAGATACGCAGTATTTT. It codes for CASSYTLGTDTQYF.

The chain has TRBV5-4 and TRBJ2-3; D is unclear. The CDR3 loop spans 13 amino acids. Per germline, CDR1 SGHNT and CDR2 YYREEE (reference sequence). V shed 5 bases and J shed 6 bases, with 13 bases lying between them. CDR3 nucleotide sequence: TGTGCCAGCAGGTCTAGAGTCGGCGATACGCAGTATTTT. It encodes CASRSRVGDTQYF.

The chain carries TRBV30 and TRBJ1-1; D remains ambiguous. The CDR3 is 11 residues long. V was trimmed by 2 bases and J by 8 bases, leaving 9 bases between them. CDR1 is GTSNPN, CDR2 SVGIG, per germline (reference sequence). CDR3: CAWSPLEEAFF. The CDR3, as DNA: TGTGCCTGGAGTCCCCTAGAGGAAGCTTTCTTT.